This TCR beta chain was sequenced during a study of cytomegalovirus exposure and HLA in healthy donors. Study at large: Genotyping of under 500 donors showed that about 79% belonged to the Caucasian-associated ancestry cluster. Study-level findings and limits: Earlier analysis looked at TCR beta V segments, and most were productive about 90% or about 30% of the time. In a later analysis, common viral pathogens appeared linked to several of the most significant clusters. Associated with HLA alleles at 0.05 false discovery rate in a later analysis were some 18,000 TCR beta sequences.

It was with 60 Vbeta and 13 Jbeta primers that the PCR ran. Only in-frame clones appear in the TCRdb table, and some are missing; sequencing was by immunoSEQ multiplex PCR. The sample carries roughly 170,000 clones, 75% to 85% recorded once. Regarding this clone: Its antigen is not identified.

Germline V gene sequence: CDR1 MDHEN, CDR2 SYDVKM. The CDR3 is 19 residues long. The V gene lost 2 bases and the J gene lost 2 bases, with 22 bases spanning the gap. V and J are TRBV28 and TRBJ2-4; a weak D match, TRBD1 (6 bases). The receptor comes from a girl aged 2 to 9 in good health and CMV-seropositive. The sequenced material came from PBMCs. The CDR3 loop reads CASSLTLGTTFRTKNIQYF. The CDR3 coding sequence is TGTGCCAGCAGTTTAACTCTCGGGACAACATTTCGTACCAAAAACATTCAGTACTTC.